Below are 17 T cell receptor beta chains sequenced from a single sample in a study of shared clonotypes between healthy human individuals (dated by TCRdb to about 2020). The receptor library was made with the immunoSEQ multiplex PCR assay. What TCRdb holds here is the immuneACCESS table cut down to in-frame rearrangements. Part of the clones is not present; checked against another copy, under half of the missing clones reflect an unresolved V gene, and the others are unexplained. The sample table contains 1 million to 1.2 million clones; only one count was recorded for approximately 80% of them. The ten largest account for 0.89% of the sample. The specimen was memory CD4+ T cells from PBMCs. The sample's cell subset or site, from its label and the paper: CD45RA-negative fraction. The receptors derive from a young man in good health. Some clones in this sample may be carry-over from other donors' samples.

Details on this clone: A clone one base away is much larger, so this may be a read error. The chain joins TRBV7-8 to TRBJ1-1; no reliable D call. Germline V gives CDR1 SGHVS, CDR2 FQNEAQ. With 2 bases removed from V and 1 base from J, the gap between germline ends came to 2 bases. This CDR3 has 12 amino acids. DNA of the CDR3: TGTGCCAGCAGCTTATGGAACACTGAAGCTTTCTTT. Residues: CASSLWNTEAFF.

V gene TRBV6-1 combines with J gene TRBJ1-5; TRBD1 aligns across 9 bases. Germline CDR1 is MNHNS and CDR2 is SASEGT. J was trimmed by 5 bases and V by 1 base; bases with no gene match: 6. The CDR3 is made up of 16 amino acids. CDR3 protein: CASSEGGTGSYQPQHF. The CDR3 DNA reads TGTGCCAGCAGTGAAGGTGGGACAGGGTCCTATCAGCCCCAGCATTTT.

The rearrangement links TRBV20-1 to TRBJ2-5, with D hard to call. The CDR3 length is 10 residues. V lost 1 base and J lost 7, with 4 bases in between. The V gene's germline CDR1 is DFQATT and CDR2 SNEGSKA (reference sequence). The CDR3 is CSARGGTQYF. The CDR3 DNA reads as TGCAGTGCTAGAGGGGGGACCCAGTACTTC.

This clone was picked up a small number of times. The chain carries TRBV10-3 and TRBJ2-1, with 7 nucleotides matching TRBD2. The germline V gene encodes CDR1 ENHRY and CDR2 SYGVKD. This CDR3 has 18 residues. Trimming took 1 base from V and 2 from J; bases not matched to a gene: 11. The CDR3 region is CAISELFPKSGTYNEQFF. CDR3 bases: TGTGCCATCAGTGAGTTATTCCCCAAGAGCGGGACCTACAATGAGCAGTTCTTC.

This chain joins TRBV6-4 and TRBJ2-1; 12 nucleotides match TRBD2. The CDR3 has 18 residues. Trimming at V came to 8 bases and at J to 4 bases, leaving 15 bases not matched to a gene. Germline V gives CDR1 MRHNA, CDR2 SNTAGT. The CDR3 spells CASSSTSGRGAKYNEQFF. CDR3 bases: TGTGCCAGCTCGTCGACTAGCGGGAGAGGGGCGAAATACAATGAGCAGTTCTTC.

The chain couples TRBV7-2 to TRBJ2-2; D remains ambiguous. This CDR3 comprises 16 residues. V was pared by 2 bases and J by 6 bases, with 16 bases between. Per the germline V gene, CDR1 is SGHTA and CDR2 is FQGNSA. CDR3 nucleotide sequence: TGTGCCAGCAGCTTATCCCCGACGCATGGGGCCGGGGAGCTGTTTTTT. Translated, it gives CASSLSPTHGAGELFF. Full variable domain (rest looked up from reference TRBV7-2 and TRBJ2-2): GAGVSQSPSNKVTEKGKDVELRCDPISGHTALYWYRQSLGQGLEFLIYFQGNSAPDKSGLPSDRFSAERTGGSVSTLTIQRTQQEDSAVYLCASSLSPTHGAGELFFGEGSRLTVL.

The rearrangement joins TRBV29-1 to TRBJ1-2, with D perhaps matching TRBD1 (5 bases). CDR3 length equals 13 residues. Trimming removed 7 bases at V and 0 bases at J, with 12 bases between. Germline CDR1 and CDR2: SQVTM and ANQGSEA. The CDR3 here is CSAYRPPNYGYTF. In DNA, the CDR3 is TGCAGCGCCTACAGGCCTCCTAACTATGGCTACACCTTC.

This clone was counted at least ten times. The rearrangement uses TRBV11-2 and TRBJ2-5; D uncertain. This CDR3 comprises 14 residues. Germline CDR1 SGHAT, CDR2 FQNNGV. Trimming took off 8 bases at V and 1 base at J, with 14 bases between the two ends. The CDR3 region has the DNA TGTGCCAGCTCCATCTATTCGAGCCAAGAGACCCAGTACTTC. Residues: CASSIYSSQETQYF. Using reference TRBV11-2 and TRBJ2-5 for the parts outside the CDR3, the full variable domain is EAGVAQSPRYKIIEKRQSVAFWCNPISGHATLYWYQQILGQGPKLLIQFQNNGVVDDSQLPKDRFSAERLKGVDSTLKIQPAKLEDSAVYLCASSIYSSQETQYFGPGTRLLVL.

The chain uses TRBV18 and TRBJ2-1, with 11 bases aligning to TRBD1. Trimming cost V 4 bases and J 8 bases; bases outside gene matches: 10. The CDR3 length is 16 residues. Germline V lookup: CDR1 KGHSH, CDR2 LQKENI. CDR3 region: CASSLTGTGGRDEQFF. The DNA for the CDR3 is TGTGCCAGCTCACTAACCGGGACAGGGGGACGGGATGAGCAGTTCTTC.

The chain employs TRBV7-3 and TRBJ2-3; D is ambiguous. CDR3 length: 13 residues. Per germline, CDR1 SGHTA and CDR2 FQGTGA. Trimming cost V 5 bases and J 2 bases, with 8 bases left between them. In nucleotides, the CDR3 is TGTGCCAGCAGCCAAAGCATCACAGATACGCAGTATTTT. Encoded protein: CASSQSITDTQYF.

The V and J genes are TRBV28 and TRBJ1-2; no firm D call. The germline V gene has CDR1 MDHEN and CDR2 SYDVKM. This CDR3 has 13 amino acids. V was shortened by 6 bases and J by 0 bases, with 8 bases between the two germline ends. This CDR3 reads CASRTSANYGYTF. The CDR3 region has the DNA TGTGCCAGCAGGACATCCGCTAACTATGGCTACACCTTC.

This clone was seen a handful of times. V and J are TRBV28 and TRBJ2-4; D gene uncertain. CDR3 length: 18 amino acids. The germline gives CDR1 MDHEN, CDR2 SYDVKM. Deletions cut 5 bases from V and 3 bases from J, with 23 bases between. CDR3: CASSPLPLKSLGKNIQYF. CDR3 sequence (DNA): TGTGCCAGCAGTCCCCTACCCCTCAAATCATTGGGCAAAAACATTCAGTACTTC.

This chain joins TRBV7-9 and TRBJ2-7; 7 bases align to TRBD2. Germline values: CDR1 SEHNR, CDR2 FQNEAQ (reference sequence). After removal of 2 bases from V and 4 bases from J, the junction contained 8 bases not matched to a gene. CDR3 length equals 15 residues. This chain's CDR3 is CASSLRGLEVYEQYF. The CDR3 coding sequence is TGTGCCAGCAGCTTAAGAGGACTAGAGGTTTACGAGCAGTACTTC.

This chain joins TRBV9 and TRBJ1-4; D not certain. The V end lost 4 bases, the J end lost 0 bases, and 10 bases lay between the germline ends. CDR3 length equals 15 residues. Germline V gives CDR1 SGDLS, CDR2 YYNGEE. The CDR3 nucleotides are TGTGCCAGCAGCCCTAGAGTTGCAACTAATGAAAAACTGTTTTTT. Encoded protein: CASSPRVATNEKLFF.

This clone was seen once. The V gene is TRBV7-2, the J gene TRBJ2-7, with TRBD2 matching 10 bases. The CDR3 runs 17 residues. Looked up from germline, CDR1 is SGHTA and CDR2 is FQGNSA. V shed 5 bases and J 7 bases; nucleotides not matched to a gene: 17. CDR3 sequence (DNA): TGTGCCAGCAGCCCGGACAGGACTAGCGGACTGATGGGGGAGCAGTACTTC. Its protein is CASSPDRTSGLMGEQYF.

The chain employs TRBV29-1 and TRBJ1-1, with 7 bases matching TRBD1. The V gene's germline CDR1 is SQVTM and CDR2 ANQGSEA. J gave up 8 bases and V 3 bases, and 3 bases lay outside the gene matches. The CDR3 loop spans 11 amino acids. CDR3: CSVERGLEAFF. DNA of the CDR3: TGCAGCGTTGAGAGGGGGCTGGAAGCTTTCTTT.

The chain employs TRBV5-4 and TRBJ2-1; 10 bases fit TRBD1. This CDR3 contains 15 residues. After removal of 6 bases from V and 6 bases from J, the junction contained 9 bases not matched to a gene. Germline V gene sequence: CDR1 SGHNT, CDR2 YYREEE (reference sequence). For the CDR3, the DNA is TGTGCCAGCATGAGGGGACAGGGGCGATCCAATGAGCAGTTCTTC. This encodes CASMRGQGRSNEQFF.